This is a list of T cell receptor beta chains from one sample in a study of blood T cell repertoires in COVID-19. Sequenced by immunoSEQ multiplex PCR; TCRdb stores in-frame clones only, minus some. The table has 300,000 to 400,000 clones, roughly nine tenths seen once. Sample: PBMCs or T cells enriched from blood (not recorded which). Every receptor here comes from a woman aged 25 to 39 who had been exposed to COVID-19. Each CDR3 is given with its conserved first and last residue. The D gene is left open where the match is weak. Some rows mark clone size as missing; the rest say once, few, many or name a class of expanded clone.

>TRBJ2-5|-|-|TRBV7-2
CASSLVGTQYF
TGTGCCAGCAGCTTAGTCGGGACCCAGTACTTC
>TRBJ1-1|-|-|TRBV19
CASSPIPGQIYTEAFF
TGTGCCAGTAGCCCCATCCCTGGACAGATTTACACTGAAGCTTTCTTT
>TRBJ2-5|TRBD2|-|TRBV19
CASSTLAGGLQETQYF
TGTGCCAGTAGTACTCTAGCGGGGGGCCTCCAAGAGACCCAGTACTTC
>TRBJ2-3|-|-|TRBV1
CTSSQDLSLAGGSTDTQYF
TGCACCAGCAGCCAAGACCTGTCTCTAGCGGGGGGGAGCACAGATACGCAGTATTTT
>TRBJ2-3|TRBD2|once|TRBV7-9
CASSLLAGGTDTQYF
TGTGCCAGCAGCCTACTAGCGGGGGGGACCGATACGCAGTATTTT
>TRBJ1-2|-|-|TRBV5-1
CASSLGPVPYGYTF
TGCGCCAGCAGCTTGGGGCCAGTCCCGTATGGCTACACCTTC
>TRBJ1-2|TRBD1|-|TRBV5-1
CASSLARVGQGYGYTF
TGCGCCAGCAGCTTGGCCAGGGTGGGACAGGGATATGGCTACACCTTC
>TRBJ2-1|-|-|TRBV9
CASSVDWAYEQFF
TGTGCCAGCAGCGTAGACTGGGCCTATGAGCAGTTCTTC
>TRBJ1-1|TRBD1|once|TRBV4-1
CASSLFPGQRNTEAFF
TGCGCCAGCAGCCTTTTCCCGGGACAGAGGAACACTGAAGCTTTCTTT
>TRBJ2-7|TRBD1|-|TRBV6-5
CASSNTGGTYEQYF
TGTGCCAGCAGTAATACAGGGGGAACCTACGAGCAGTACTTC
>TRBJ2-7|TRBD2|-|TRBV5-1
CASSKERGANEQYF
TGCGCCAGCAGCAAGGAGCGGGGGGCTAACGAGCAGTACTTC
>TRBJ1-2|-|-|TRBV7-9
CASSSRTYGYTF
TGTGCCAGCAGCTCACGGACTTATGGCTACACCTTC
>TRBJ2-1|TRBD2|once|TRBV7-9
CASRPTGTSGGKYNEQFF
TGTGCCAGCAGACCCACCGGGACTAGCGGGGGAAAATACAATGAGCAGTTCTTC
>TRBJ2-3|TRBD1|-|TRBV6-5
CASSRAGQEKNTQYF
TGTGCCAGCAGCCGGGCCGGACAGGAAAAGAATACGCAGTATTTT